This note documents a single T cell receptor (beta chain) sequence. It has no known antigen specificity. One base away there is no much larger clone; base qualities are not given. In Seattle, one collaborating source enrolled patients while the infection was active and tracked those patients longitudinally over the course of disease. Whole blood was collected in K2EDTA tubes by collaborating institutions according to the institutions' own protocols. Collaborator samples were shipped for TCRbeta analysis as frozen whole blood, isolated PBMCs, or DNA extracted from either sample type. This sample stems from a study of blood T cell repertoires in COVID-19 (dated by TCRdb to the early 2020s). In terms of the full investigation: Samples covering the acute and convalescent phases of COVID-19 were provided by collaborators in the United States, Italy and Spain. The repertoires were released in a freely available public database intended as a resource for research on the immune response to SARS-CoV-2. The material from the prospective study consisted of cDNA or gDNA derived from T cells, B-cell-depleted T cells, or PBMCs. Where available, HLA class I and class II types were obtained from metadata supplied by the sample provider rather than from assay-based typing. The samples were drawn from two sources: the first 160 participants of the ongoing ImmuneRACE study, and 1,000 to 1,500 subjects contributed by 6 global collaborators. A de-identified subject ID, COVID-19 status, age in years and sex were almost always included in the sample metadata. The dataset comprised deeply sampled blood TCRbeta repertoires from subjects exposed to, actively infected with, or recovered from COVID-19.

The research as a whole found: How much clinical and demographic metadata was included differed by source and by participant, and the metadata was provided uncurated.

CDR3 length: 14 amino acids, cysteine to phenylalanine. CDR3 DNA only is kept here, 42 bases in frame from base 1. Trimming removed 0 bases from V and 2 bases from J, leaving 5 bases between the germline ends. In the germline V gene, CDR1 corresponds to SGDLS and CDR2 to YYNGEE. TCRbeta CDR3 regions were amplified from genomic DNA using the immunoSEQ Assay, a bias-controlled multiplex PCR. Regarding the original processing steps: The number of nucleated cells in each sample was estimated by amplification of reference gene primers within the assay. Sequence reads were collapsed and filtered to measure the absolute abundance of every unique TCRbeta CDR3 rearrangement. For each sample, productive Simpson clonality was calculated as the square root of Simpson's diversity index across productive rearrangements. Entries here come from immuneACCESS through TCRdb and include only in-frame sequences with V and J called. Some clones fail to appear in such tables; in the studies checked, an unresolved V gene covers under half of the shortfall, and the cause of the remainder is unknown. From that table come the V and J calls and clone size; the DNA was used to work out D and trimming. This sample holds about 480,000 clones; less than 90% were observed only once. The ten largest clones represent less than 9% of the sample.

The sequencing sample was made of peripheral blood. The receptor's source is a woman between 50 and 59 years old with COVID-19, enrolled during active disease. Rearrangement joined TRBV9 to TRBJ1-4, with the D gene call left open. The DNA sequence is TGTGCCAGCAGCGTAGACGGGACTAATGAAAAACTGTTTTTT. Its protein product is CASSVDGTNEKLFF.